One sample yielded the 21 T cell receptor beta chains listed below, sequenced in a study of identical twins. TCRdb reprocessed the 5' RACE reads via MiXCR and lists one record per CDR3 protein. The profile shows about 100,000 distinct CDR3 sequences, about 6.1% of them singletons. The source material was memory T cells sorted from blood. The source of these receptors is a woman between 50 and 59 years old in good health.

This clonotype showed up many times. The V and J genes are TRBV20-1 and TRBJ1-2, with TRBD1 matching 8 bases. Germline CDR1 and CDR2: DFQATT and SNEGSKA (reference sequence). The CDR3 has 13 residues. With V trimmed by 6 bases and J by 6 bases, 9 bases remained unmatched. The CDR3 loop reads CSAKTGAVDGYTF. DNA for the CDR3: TGCAGTGCAAAGACAGGGGCGGTGGATGGCTACACCTTC.

This clonotype was seen many times. CDR3 DNA: TGTGCCAGCAGTACGCGGGACAGGAGCAATGAGCAGTTCTTC. Its protein is CASSTRDRSNEQFF. V gene TRBV28 combines with J gene TRBJ2-1; 8 positions match TRBD1. Germline CDR1 MDHEN, CDR2 SYDVKM. The CDR3 contains 14 residues. V trimming: 5 bases; J trimming: 6 bases; junction bases outside the gene matches: 6. The complete variable domain, with remaining parts taken from reference TRBV28 and TRBJ2-1, reads DVKVTQSSRYLVKRTGEKVFLECVQDMDHENMFWYRQDPGLGLRLIYFSYDVKMKEKGDIPEGYSVSREKKERFSLILESASTNQTSMYLCASSTRDRSNEQFFGPGTRLTVL.

This clonotype was found many times. This chain uses TRBV5-1 with TRBJ2-1, with 14 bases aligning to TRBD2. Germline V CDR1 and CDR2: SGHRS, YFSETQ. There are 16 residues in the CDR3. The V and J ends lost 4 bases and 7 bases, in that order; junction bases with no gene match: 7. DNA for the CDR3: TGCGCCAGCAGCACCGGACTAGCGGGAGGTAGGAATGAGCAGTTCTTC. It translates to CASSTGLAGGRNEQFF. The full variable domain, rest sourced from reference TRBV5-1 and TRBJ2-1, is KAGVTQTPRYLIKTRGQQVTLSCSPISGHRSVSWYQQTPGQGLQFLFEYFSETQRNKGNFPGRFSGRQFSNSRSEMNVSTLELGDSALYLCASSTGLAGGRNEQFFGPGTRLTVL.

In this sample, this clonotype turned up many times. The rearrangement joins TRBV29-1 to TRBJ2-3; 7 nucleotides line up with TRBD2. Trimming at V came to 3 bases and at J to 8 bases, leaving 11 bases not matched to a gene. The CDR3 loop spans 14 amino acids. Germline lookup yields CDR1 SQVTM and CDR2 ANQGSEA. CDR3: CSVDRAGEPPTQYF. The DNA for the CDR3 is TGCAGCGTTGATCGGGCGGGAGAGCCCCCTACGCAGTATTTT.

This clonotype was detected ten times or more. The rearrangement uses TRBV29-1 and TRBJ2-5; 8 bases are shared with TRBD1. Germline V CDR1 and CDR2: SQVTM, ANQGSEA. The CDR3 has 13 amino acids. V was clipped by 3 bases and J by 5 bases; unmatched bases: 5. CDR3 loop: CSVDLDRAETQYF. The CDR3 bases are TGCAGCGTTGACCTGGACAGGGCGGAGACCCAGTACTTC.

The genes are TRBV20-1 and TRBJ1-5; D not resolved. This CDR3 is built from 14 residues. CDR1 and CDR2 from the germline V gene are DFQATT and SNEGSKA (reference sequence). V was trimmed by 2 bases and J by 5 bases, leaving 13 bases between them. CDR3 nucleotide sequence: TGCAGTGCTAGACCGGGGTACCCAGATCAGCCCCAGCATTTT. This encodes CSARPGYPDQPQHF.

This clonotype was recorded a few times. The rearrangement links TRBV20-1 to TRBJ1-1; D might be TRBD1 (5 bases). This CDR3 comprises 13 residues. The V gene lost 5 bases and the J gene lost 5 bases, with 15 bases spanning the gap. Germline V gene data show CDR1 as DFQATT and CDR2 as SNEGSKA (reference sequence). CDR3 nucleotides: TGCAGTGCTTCTCTGCCAGGGCCAACTGAAGCTTTCTTT. Residues: CSASLPGPTEAFF.

At least ten counts were recorded for this clonotype. This chain links TRBV29-1 with TRBJ2-3; either TRBD1 or TRBD2 may fit D (7 bases each). Germline values: CDR1 SQVTM, CDR2 ANQGSEA. This CDR3 is built from 16 residues. V lost 7 bases to trimming and J lost 4 bases, with 24 bases between them. This chain's CDR3 is CSAGGSGGGPPDTQYF. The CDR3 DNA reads TGCAGCGCCGGCGGGTCAGGGGGGGGACCACCAGATACGCAGTATTTT.

This clonotype was counted ten times or more. V usage is TRBV9 and J usage is TRBJ2-1; 13 bases fit TRBD2. This CDR3 spans 18 amino acids. Per the germline V gene, CDR1 is SGDLS and CDR2 is YYNGEE. V lost 0 bases to trimming and J lost 10 bases; unmatched junction nucleotides: 13. The CDR3 is CASSVEEGLGTSGKEQFF. The CDR3 region has the DNA TGTGCCAGCAGCGTAGAGGAGGGACTGGGGACTAGCGGGAAGGAGCAGTTCTTC.

This clonotype was seen at least ten times. This chain links TRBV5-1 with TRBJ2-5, with D perhaps matching TRBD2 (5 bases). CDR3 length: 15 amino acids. The germline V gene encodes CDR1 SGHRS and CDR2 YFSETQ. V dropped 0 bases and J dropped 2 bases, with 11 bases sitting between them. CDR3 region: CASSLARLMQETQYF. Here the CDR3 DNA reads TGCGCCAGCAGCTTGGCTCGACTAATGCAAGAGACCCAGTACTTC.

This clonotype was counted at least ten times. The gene calls are TRBV5-1 and TRBJ2-5; D could derive from TRBD1 or TRBD2 (5 bases each). The V gene lost 3 bases and the J gene lost 2 bases, with 8 bases spanning the gap. Germline CDR1 is SGHRS and CDR2 is YFSETQ. CDR3 length equals 13 residues. The CDR3 loop is CASSSGPQETQYF. CDR3 sequence (DNA): TGCGCCAGCAGCTCGGGACCTCAAGAGACCCAGTACTTC.

There are many counts of this clonotype. This chain joins TRBV11-3 and TRBJ2-1; no clear D gene. Per germline, CDR1 SGHNT and CDR2 YENEEA. V was clipped by 6 bases and J by 10 bases, with 13 bases between them. This CDR3 comprises 12 residues. The CDR3 is CASSLGFREQFF. CDR3 coding DNA: TGTGCCAGCAGTCTGGGGTTTCGAGAGCAGTTCTTC.

This clonotype has more than one count but fewer than ten. This CDR3 reads CASSDPGQGRSYEQYF. The CDR3 region has the DNA TGTGCCAGCAGCGATCCGGGACAGGGACGTTCCTACGAGCAGTACTTC. This sequence joins TRBV5-6 and TRBJ2-7; 9 nucleotides agree with TRBD1. In germline, CDR1 is SGHDT, CDR2 YYEEEE. With 4 bases clipped from V and 1 base from J, the junction kept 9 bases outside the gene matches. The CDR3 runs 16 residues.

This clonotype has a count of ten or more. CDR3 sequence reads: CASRSGTGADTQYF. The DNA for the CDR3 is TGTGCCAGCCGGTCCGGGACAGGGGCAGATACGCAGTATTTT. The V gene is TRBV12-3 or TRBV12-4, the J gene TRBJ2-3; TRBD1 matches at 10 bases. V was clipped by 8 bases and J by 4 bases; unmatched bases: 6. This CDR3 is 14 amino acids long.

The table lists this clonotype with a few counts. This sequence joins TRBV7-8 and TRBJ1-5, with D unresolved. The length of the CDR3 is 18 residues. V was shortened by 5 bases and J by 4 bases, with 24 bases between the two germline ends. Germline V gives CDR1 SGHVS, CDR2 FQNEAQ. Here the CDR3 reads CASSPDRGLSPTNQPQHF. In nucleotides, the CDR3 is TGTGCCAGCAGCCCTGACCGAGGGTTAAGCCCAACAAATCAGCCCCAGCATTTT.

A few counts support this clonotype. This chain uses TRBV20-1 with TRBJ2-2, with D perhaps matching TRBD2 (7 bases). CDR3 size: 15 residues. Germline V gene data show CDR1 as DFQATT and CDR2 as SNEGSKA (reference sequence). V was shortened by 0 bases and J by 5 bases, with 13 bases between the two germline ends. CDR3 nucleotides: TGCAGTGCTAGAGAAGGGGGAGGGCCGACCGGGGAGCTGTTTTTT. Protein sequence: CSAREGGGPTGELFF.

Ten or more counts support this clonotype. The genes are TRBV7-8 and TRBJ2-2, with TRBD2 matching 8 bases. Germline lookup yields CDR1 SGHVS and CDR2 FQNEAQ. This CDR3 has 18 amino acids. The junction had 9 bases not matched to a gene; V was cut back by 2 bases and J by 1 base. The CDR3 sequence is CASSLILLAAKNTGELFF. The DNA for the CDR3 is TGTGCCAGCAGCTTAATTTTACTAGCGGCAAAGAACACCGGGGAGCTGTTTTTT.

This clonotype was observed many times. The chain is built from TRBV20-1 and TRBJ2-7, with 8 bases identical to TRBD1. CDR3 size: 14 residues. Germline values: CDR1 DFQATT, CDR2 SNEGSKA (reference sequence). The junction had 6 bases not matched to a gene; V was cut back by 0 bases and J by 5 bases. DNA for the CDR3: TGCAGTGCTAGAGATAGCAGGGGGCTAAACGAGCAGTACTTC. Residues: CSARDSRGLNEQYF.

This clonotype was counted at least ten times. This chain connects TRBV12-3 or TRBV12-4 to TRBJ1-5; possibly TRBD1 for D (5 bases). V was cut by 3 bases and J by 0 bases, with 9 bases left in between. This CDR3 has 15 amino acids. CDR3 loop: CASSLGPTSNQPQHF. The CDR3 DNA reads as TGTGCCAGCAGTTTGGGACCGACTAGCAATCAGCCCCAGCATTTT.

This clonotype was recorded at least ten times. This chain joins TRBV30 and TRBJ2-3, with 13 bases lining up with TRBD2. CDR3 length: 16 amino acids. Germline V gives CDR1 GTSNPN, CDR2 SVGIG (reference sequence). With 2 bases clipped from V and 4 bases from J, the junction kept 6 bases outside the gene matches. For the CDR3, the DNA is TGTGCCTGGAGTCTTAAACTAGCGGGAGGGTCAGATACGCAGTATTTT. Its translation: CAWSLKLAGGSDTQYF.

In its sample, this clonotype was seen many times. The chain couples TRBV7-2 to TRBJ2-1; D might be TRBD2 (6 bases). Germline V lookup: CDR1 SGHTA, CDR2 FQGNSA. V lost 5 bases to trimming and J lost 3 bases, with 14 bases between them. This CDR3 contains 15 residues. The DNA of the CDR3 is TGTGCCAGCAGCCTCCGGGACTCCCTCTACAATGAGCAGTTCTTC. Its translation: CASSLRDSLYNEQFF.